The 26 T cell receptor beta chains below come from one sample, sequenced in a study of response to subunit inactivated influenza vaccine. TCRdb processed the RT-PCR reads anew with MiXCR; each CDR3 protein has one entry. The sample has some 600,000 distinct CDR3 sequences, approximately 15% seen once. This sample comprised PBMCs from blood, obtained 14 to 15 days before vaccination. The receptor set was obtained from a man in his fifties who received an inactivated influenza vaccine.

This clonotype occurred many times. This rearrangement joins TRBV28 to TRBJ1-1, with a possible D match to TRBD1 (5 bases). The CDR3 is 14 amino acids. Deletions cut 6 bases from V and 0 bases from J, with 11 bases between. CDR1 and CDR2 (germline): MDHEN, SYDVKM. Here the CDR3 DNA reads TGTGCCAGCAGGATCCCGGACATGAACACTGAAGCTTTCTTT. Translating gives CASRIPDMNTEAFF.

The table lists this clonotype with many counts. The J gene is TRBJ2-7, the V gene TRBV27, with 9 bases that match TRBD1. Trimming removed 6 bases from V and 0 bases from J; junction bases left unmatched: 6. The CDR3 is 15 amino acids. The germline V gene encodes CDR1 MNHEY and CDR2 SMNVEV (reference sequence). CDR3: CASSPGQGFSYEQYF. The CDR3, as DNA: TGTGCCAGCAGCCCGGGACAGGGATTCTCCTACGAGCAGTACTTC.

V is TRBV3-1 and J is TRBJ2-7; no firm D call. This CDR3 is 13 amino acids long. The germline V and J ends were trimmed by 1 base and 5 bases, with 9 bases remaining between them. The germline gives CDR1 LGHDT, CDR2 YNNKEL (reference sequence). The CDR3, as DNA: TGTGCCAGCAGCCAAGCTTATCACGACGAGCAGTACTTC. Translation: CASSQAYHDEQYF.

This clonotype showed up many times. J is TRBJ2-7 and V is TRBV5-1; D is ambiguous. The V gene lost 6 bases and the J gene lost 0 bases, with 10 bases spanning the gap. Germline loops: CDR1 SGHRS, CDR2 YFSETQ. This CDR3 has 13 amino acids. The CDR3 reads CASNLDGSYEQYF. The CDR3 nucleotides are TGCGCCAGCAATCTTGACGGCTCCTACGAGCAGTACTTC.

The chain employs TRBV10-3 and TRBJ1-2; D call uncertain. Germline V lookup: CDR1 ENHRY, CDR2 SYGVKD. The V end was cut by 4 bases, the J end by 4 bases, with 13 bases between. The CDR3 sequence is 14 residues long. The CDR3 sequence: CAISAVDGVYGYTF. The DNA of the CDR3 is TGTGCCATCAGTGCCGTGGACGGGGTCTATGGCTACACCTTC.

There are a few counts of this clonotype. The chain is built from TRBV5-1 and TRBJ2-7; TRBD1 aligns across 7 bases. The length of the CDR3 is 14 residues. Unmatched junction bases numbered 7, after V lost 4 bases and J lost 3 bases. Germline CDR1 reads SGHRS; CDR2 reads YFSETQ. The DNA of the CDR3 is TGCGCCAGCAGCCGAGAGGGACAGAGCTACGAGCAGTACTTC. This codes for CASSREGQSYEQYF.

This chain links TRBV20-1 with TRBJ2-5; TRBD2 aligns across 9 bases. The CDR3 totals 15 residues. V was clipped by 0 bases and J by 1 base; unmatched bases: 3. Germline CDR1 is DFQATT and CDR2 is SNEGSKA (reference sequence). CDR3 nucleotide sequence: TGCAGTGCTAGAGATCAGCGGGAGGTCCAAGAGACCCAGTACTTC. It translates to CSARDQREVQETQYF.

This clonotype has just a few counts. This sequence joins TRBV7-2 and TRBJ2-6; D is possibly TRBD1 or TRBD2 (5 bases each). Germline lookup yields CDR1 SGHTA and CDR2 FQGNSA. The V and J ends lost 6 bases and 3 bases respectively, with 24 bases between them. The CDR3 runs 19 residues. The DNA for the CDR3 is TGTGCCAGCAGATTTAGCGAGGGGCAGTTTATTCGTGGGGCCAACGTCCTGACTTTC. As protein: CASRFSEGQFIRGANVLTF. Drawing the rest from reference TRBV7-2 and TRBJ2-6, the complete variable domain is GAGVSQSPSNKVTEKGKDVELRCDPISGHTALYWYRQSLGQGLEFLIYFQGNSAPDKSGLPSDRFSAERTGGSVSTLTIQRTQQEDSAVYLCASRFSEGQFIRGANVLTFGAGSRLTVL.

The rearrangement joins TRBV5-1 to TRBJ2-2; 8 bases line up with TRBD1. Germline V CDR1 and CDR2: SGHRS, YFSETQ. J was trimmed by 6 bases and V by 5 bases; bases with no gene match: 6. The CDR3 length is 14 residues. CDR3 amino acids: CASRPQGASGELFF. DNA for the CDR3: TGCGCCAGCAGACCGCAGGGGGCGTCCGGGGAGCTGTTTTTT.

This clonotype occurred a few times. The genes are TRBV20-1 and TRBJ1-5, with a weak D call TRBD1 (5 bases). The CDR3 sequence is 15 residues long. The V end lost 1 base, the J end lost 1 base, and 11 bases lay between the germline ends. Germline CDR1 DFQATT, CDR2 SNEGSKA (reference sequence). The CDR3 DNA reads TGCAGTGCTAGAGGTGGTTCAGGGAGCAATCAGCCCCAGCATTTT. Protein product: CSARGGSGSNQPQHF.

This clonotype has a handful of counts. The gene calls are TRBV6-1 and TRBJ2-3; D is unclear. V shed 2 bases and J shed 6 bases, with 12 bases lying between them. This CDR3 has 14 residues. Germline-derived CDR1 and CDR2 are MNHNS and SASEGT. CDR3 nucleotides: TGTGCCAGCAGTGAAAGGCCCCCTCCGGATACGCAGTATTTT. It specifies CASSERPPPDTQYF.

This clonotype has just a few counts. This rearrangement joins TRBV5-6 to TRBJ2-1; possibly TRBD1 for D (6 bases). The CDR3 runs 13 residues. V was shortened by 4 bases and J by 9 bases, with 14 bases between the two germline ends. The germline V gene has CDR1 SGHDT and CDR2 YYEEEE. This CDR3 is CASSPIQGFEQFF. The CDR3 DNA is TGTGCCAGCAGCCCTATACAGGGTTTTGAGCAGTTCTTC.

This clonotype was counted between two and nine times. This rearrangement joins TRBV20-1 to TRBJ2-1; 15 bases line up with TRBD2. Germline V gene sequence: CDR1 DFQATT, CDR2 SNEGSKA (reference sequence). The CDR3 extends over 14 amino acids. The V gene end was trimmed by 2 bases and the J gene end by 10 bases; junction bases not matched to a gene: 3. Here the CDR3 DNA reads TGCAGTGCTAGACGCGGGACTAGCGGGGGGGAGCAGTTCTTC. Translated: CSARRGTSGGEQFF.

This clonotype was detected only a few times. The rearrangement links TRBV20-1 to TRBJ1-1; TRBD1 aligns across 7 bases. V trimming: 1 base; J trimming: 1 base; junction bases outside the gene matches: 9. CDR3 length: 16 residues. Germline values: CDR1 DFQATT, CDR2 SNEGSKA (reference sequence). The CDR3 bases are TGCAGTGCTAGAGCAGGACAGGCAGAAAAGAACACTGAAGCTTTCTTT. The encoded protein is CSARAGQAEKNTEAFF.

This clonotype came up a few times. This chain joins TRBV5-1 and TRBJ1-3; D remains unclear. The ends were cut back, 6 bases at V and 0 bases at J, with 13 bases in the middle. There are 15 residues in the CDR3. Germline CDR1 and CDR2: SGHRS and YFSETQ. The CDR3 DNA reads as TGCGCCAGCACGCCCAGACCGAACTCTGGAAACACCATATATTTT. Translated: CASTPRPNSGNTIYF.

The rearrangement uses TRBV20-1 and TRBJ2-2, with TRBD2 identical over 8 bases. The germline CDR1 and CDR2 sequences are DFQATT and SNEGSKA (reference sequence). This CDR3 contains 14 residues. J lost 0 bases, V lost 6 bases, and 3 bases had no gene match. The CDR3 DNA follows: TGCAGTGCGAGTAGCGGGACGAACACCGGGGAGCTGTTTTTT. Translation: CSASSGTNTGELFF.

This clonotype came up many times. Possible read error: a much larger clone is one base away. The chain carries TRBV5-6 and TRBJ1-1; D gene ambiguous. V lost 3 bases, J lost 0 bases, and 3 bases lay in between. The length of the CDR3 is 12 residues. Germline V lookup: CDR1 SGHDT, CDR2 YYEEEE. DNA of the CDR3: TGTGCCAGCAGCTGGATGAACACTGAAGCTTTCTTT. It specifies CASSWMNTEAFF. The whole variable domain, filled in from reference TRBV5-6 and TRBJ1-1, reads DAGVTQSPTHLIKTRGQQVTLRCSPKSGHDTVSWYQQALGQGPQFIFQYYEEEERQRGNFPDRFSGHQFPNYSSELNVNALLLGDSALYLCASSWMNTEAFFGQGTRLTVV.

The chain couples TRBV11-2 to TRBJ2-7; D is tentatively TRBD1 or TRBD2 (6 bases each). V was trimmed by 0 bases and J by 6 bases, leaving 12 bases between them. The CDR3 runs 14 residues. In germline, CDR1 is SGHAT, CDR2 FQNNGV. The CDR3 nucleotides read TGTGCCAGCAGCTTAGATATAGGGGGGCGCGAGCAGTACTTC. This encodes CASSLDIGGREQYF.

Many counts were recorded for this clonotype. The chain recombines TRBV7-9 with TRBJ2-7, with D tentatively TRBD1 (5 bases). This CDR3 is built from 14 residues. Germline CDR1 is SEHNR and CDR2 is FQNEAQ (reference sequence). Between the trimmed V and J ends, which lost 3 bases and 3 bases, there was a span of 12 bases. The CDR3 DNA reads TGTGCCAGCAGCTTCCGGGTCCAGGGCTACGAGCAGTACTTC. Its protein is CASSFRVQGYEQYF.

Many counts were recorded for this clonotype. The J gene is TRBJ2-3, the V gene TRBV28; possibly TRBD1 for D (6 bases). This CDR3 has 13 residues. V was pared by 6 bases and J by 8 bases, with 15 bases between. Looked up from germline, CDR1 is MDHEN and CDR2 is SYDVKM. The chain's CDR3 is CASRQGFEVTQYF. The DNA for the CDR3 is TGTGCCAGCAGACAGGGTTTCGAAGTTACGCAGTATTTT.

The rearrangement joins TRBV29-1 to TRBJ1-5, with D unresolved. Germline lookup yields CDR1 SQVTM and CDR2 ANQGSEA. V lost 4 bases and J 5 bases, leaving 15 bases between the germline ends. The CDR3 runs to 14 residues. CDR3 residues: CSVASGSRDQPQHF. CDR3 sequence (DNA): TGCAGCGTTGCCTCGGGAAGTCGAGATCAGCCCCAGCATTTT.

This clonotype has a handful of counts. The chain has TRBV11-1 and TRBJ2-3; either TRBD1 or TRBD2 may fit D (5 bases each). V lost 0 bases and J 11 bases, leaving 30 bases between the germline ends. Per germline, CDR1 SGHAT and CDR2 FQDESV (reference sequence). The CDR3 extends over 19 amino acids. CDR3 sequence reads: CASSLAGRYGPRGTDVQYF. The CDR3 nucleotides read TGTGCCAGCAGCTTAGCGGGCAGATACGGTCCGAGGGGCACAGATGTGCAGTATTTT.

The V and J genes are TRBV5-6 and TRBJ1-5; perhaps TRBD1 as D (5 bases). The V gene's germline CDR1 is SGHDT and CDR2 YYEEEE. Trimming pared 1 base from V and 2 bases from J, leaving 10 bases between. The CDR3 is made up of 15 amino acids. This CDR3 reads CASSLRGLGNQPQHF. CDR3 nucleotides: TGTGCCAGCAGCTTGCGGGGGTTGGGCAATCAGCCCCAGCATTTT.

The CDR3 spells CASSPVAGLTDTQYF. Written as DNA, the CDR3 is TGTGCCAGCAGCCCCGTCGCGGGACTCACAGATACGCAGTATTTT. V is TRBV7-3 and J is TRBJ2-3, with D possibly TRBD2 on 6 matching bases. V dropped 5 bases and J dropped 2 bases, with 14 bases sitting between them. CDR1 is SGHTA, CDR2 FQGTGA, per germline. The CDR3 spans 15 residues.

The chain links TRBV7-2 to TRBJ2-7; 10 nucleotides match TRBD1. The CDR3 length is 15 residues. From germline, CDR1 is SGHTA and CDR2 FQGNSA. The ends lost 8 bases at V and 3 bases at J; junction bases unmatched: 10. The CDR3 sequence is CASGESTGGVYEQYF. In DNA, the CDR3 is TGTGCCAGCGGGGAATCGACAGGGGGCGTCTACGAGCAGTACTTC.

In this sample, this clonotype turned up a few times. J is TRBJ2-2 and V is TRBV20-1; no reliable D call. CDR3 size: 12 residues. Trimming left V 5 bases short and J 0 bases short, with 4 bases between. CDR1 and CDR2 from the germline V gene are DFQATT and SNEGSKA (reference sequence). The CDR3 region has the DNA TGCAGTGCTCTTACGAACACCGGGGAGCTGTTTTTT. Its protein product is CSALTNTGELFF.